This TCR beta chain was captured in a study of T cells in Graves' hyperthyroidism and ophthalmopathy. General observations from the study: Most thyroid clonotypes expanded above 0.001 appeared in blood too.

This clonotype was observed many times. What it binds is not known. Over 18 months, lack of ophthalmopathy progression marked Graves' hyperthyroidism as stable. Hyperthyroidism patients were newly diagnosed, had disease duration under 2 months, and were aged 18 to 65 years. Source material for PBMCs was more than 7.5 ml fresh peripheral blood. Researchers amplified the TCR beta CDR3 regions from RNA transcripts. The HTBI primer set was used in a first-round RT-PCR of the TCR CDR3. TCRdb re-called the multiplex PCR reads through MiXCR, storing one row per CDR3 protein. The sample contains more than 350,000 distinct CDR3 sequences, 15% of which appear only once. Specimen: blood. The sequence derives from a woman aged 25 to 39 with Graves' hyperthyroidism.

The CDR3 nucleotides read TGTGCCAGCAGCTCAGAACCGGACCGAGAGACCCAGTACTTC. Its protein product is CASSSEPDRETQYF. The chain employs TRBV7-9 and TRBJ2-5; D unresolved. The ends were cut back, 4 bases at V and 4 bases at J, with 13 bases in the middle. Looked up from germline, CDR1 is SEHNR and CDR2 is FQNEAQ (reference sequence). This CDR3 is 14 amino acids long.